Listed here are 31 T cell receptor beta chains from one sample, sequenced in a study of OX40 agonist ivuxolimab in advanced cancers. Some clones are missing from TCRdb's copy, which holds only in-frame ones; the method was immunoSEQ multiplex PCR. The data contain around 40,000 clones, 86% of them singletons. The source material was CD4+ or CD8+ T cells sorted from blood, sampled in a trial of the OX40 agonist ivuxolimab. All receptors derive from an adult with an advanced solid tumor such as melanoma, head and neck, liver or kidney cancer.

V and J are TRBV10-1 and TRBJ2-7; the D gene is possibly TRBD1 (5 bases). The V gene's germline CDR1 is WNHNN and CDR2 SYGVQD (reference sequence). Trimming took 5 bases from V and 2 from J, leaving 16 bases between them. This CDR3 is 15 amino acids long. Here the CDR3 reads CASSLRQPPPYEQYF. Here the CDR3 DNA reads TGCGCCAGCAGTTTACGACAGCCTCCTCCCTACGAGCAGTACTTC.

V is TRBV11-2 and J is TRBJ2-1; 7 positions agree with TRBD1. Trimming took 3 bases from V and 10 from J; bases not matched to a gene: 9. The CDR3 contains 14 residues. The V gene's germline CDR1 is SGHAT and CDR2 FQNNGV. DNA for the CDR3: TGTGCCAGCAGCTTGCTCCAGGGGGTTCGGGAGCAGTTCTTC. It is translated as CASSLLQGVREQFF.

The CDR3 nucleotides are TGTGCCAGCAGCCAAGATCTACGTAACTATGGCTACACCTTC. Protein sequence: CASSQDLRNYGYTF. V and J are TRBV4-2 and TRBJ1-2; the D is unclear. This CDR3 region has 14 residues. Germline CDR1 LGHNA, CDR2 YNFKEQ. Deletions cut 0 bases from V and 1 base from J, with 6 bases between.

This chain links TRBV2 with TRBJ2-7; D is possibly TRBD1 or TRBD2 (7 bases each). The germline gives CDR1 SNHLY, CDR2 FYNNEI. The germline V and J ends were trimmed by 8 bases and 3 bases, with 14 bases remaining between them. This CDR3 has 13 residues. The CDR3 nucleotides are TGTGCCAGCCCAGGGGGGGCGAGCTACGAGCAGTACTTC. Translation gives CASPGGASYEQYF. The full variable domain, in which reference TRBV2 and TRBJ2-7 provide the parts outside the CDR3, is EPEVTQTPSHQVTQMGQEVILRCVPISNHLYFYWYRQILGQKVEFLVSFYNNEISEKSEIFDDQFSVERPDGSNFTLKIRSTKLEDSAMYFCASPGGASYEQYFGPGTRLTVT.

Here the CDR3 DNA reads TGTGCCAGCAGTTCCCCGGACAGGGGGTTTTCACCCCTCCACTTT. Residues: CASSSPDRGFSPLHF. This rearrangement joins TRBV6-5 to TRBJ1-6; 10 bases map to TRBD1. Germline V gene data show CDR1 as MNHEY and CDR2 as SVGAGI. The V gene end was trimmed by 4 bases and the J gene end by 9 bases; junction bases not matched to a gene: 6. The CDR3 runs 15 residues.

The gene calls are TRBV19 and TRBJ2-1; 12 nucleotides agree with TRBD2. The germline V gene has CDR1 LNHDA and CDR2 SQIVND (reference sequence). V lost 3 bases to trimming and J lost 9 bases; unmatched junction nucleotides: 6. CDR3 length: 15 residues. For the CDR3, the DNA is TGTGCCAGTAGTATTGGACTAGCGGGAAAGGCTGAGCAGTTCTTC. Amino acids: CASSIGLAGKAEQFF.

The table lists this clone with a few counts. V gene TRBV9 combines with J gene TRBJ2-1; tentatively, D is TRBD1 or TRBD2 (5 bases each). The CDR3 extends over 17 amino acids. Germline V gene lookup returns CDR1 SGDLS and CDR2 YYNGEE. Trimming left V 0 bases short and J 7 bases short, with 20 bases between. The CDR3 coding sequence is TGTGCCAGCAGCGTAGACCTGACGGGGCGCCGCGGAAATGAGCAGTTCTTC. Translating gives CASSVDLTGRRGNEQFF.

The V and J genes are TRBV9 and TRBJ2-5, with D perhaps matching TRBD1 or TRBD2 (5 bases each). The V gene lost 0 bases and the J gene lost 2 bases, with 14 bases spanning the gap. The CDR3 contains 16 residues. Germline assignment: CDR1 SGDLS and CDR2 YYNGEE. CDR3 region: CASSVAPGTEQETQYF. The CDR3 DNA is TGTGCCAGCAGCGTAGCTCCCGGGACCGAGCAAGAGACCCAGTACTTC.

This clone turned up a few times. V and J are TRBV5-5 and TRBJ2-2; D remains ambiguous. Germline V gene sequence: CDR1 SGHKS, CDR2 YYEKEE (reference sequence). This CDR3 has 15 residues. V gave up 5 bases and J gave up 2 bases, with 13 bases separating them. CDR3 coding DNA: TGTGCCAGCAGTTTTACTACTGGTAACACCGGGGAGCTGTTTTTT. Protein: CASSFTTGNTGELFF.

The chain carries TRBV4-1 and TRBJ1-1; TRBD1 might be the D (5 bases). CDR3 length: 17 residues. Germline-derived CDR1 and CDR2 are MGHRA and YSYEKL. Between the trimmed V and J ends, which lost 2 bases and 5 bases, there was a span of 21 bases. The CDR3 nucleotides read TGCGCCAGCAGCCAATTAAACCTTCAAGGGGCCGGAACTGAAGCTTTCTTT. This codes for CASSQLNLQGAGTEAFF.

This chain joins TRBV12-5 and TRBJ2-1; 7 bases match TRBD2. V shed 0 bases and J 2 bases; nucleotides not matched to a gene: 7. Germline lookup yields CDR1 LGHNT and CDR2 FRNRAP. The CDR3 is 17 amino acids. CDR3 nucleotide sequence: TGTGCTAGTGGTTTGGTAATAGGTGGGGGGGCCTACAATGAGCAGTTCTTC. Translating it yields CASGLVIGGGAYNEQFF. The whole variable domain, remainder taken from reference TRBV12-5 and TRBJ2-1, is DARVTQTPRHKVTEMGQEVTMRCQPILGHNTVFWYRQTMMQGLELLAYFRNRAPLDDSGMPKDRFSAEMPDATLATLKIQPSEPRDSAVYFCASGLVIGGGAYNEQFFGPGTRLTVL.

This clone was observed a few times. The chain combines TRBV15 with TRBJ1-1; tentative D call: TRBD1 (5 bases). Trimming removed 0 bases from V and 7 bases from J, with 15 bases in between. Germline values: CDR1 LNHNV, CDR2 YYDKDF (reference sequence). The CDR3 extends over 15 amino acids. The CDR3 DNA sequence: TGTGCCACCAGCAGAGATCGTGCCAGGGAGCATGAAGCTTTCTTT. It translates to CATSRDRAREHEAFF.

J is TRBJ2-1 and V is TRBV7-2; 10 positions match TRBD1. V was pared by 7 bases and J by 7 bases, with 7 bases of the junction left unmatched. The CDR3 sequence is 14 residues long. From germline, CDR1 is SGHTA and CDR2 FQGNSA. CDR3 DNA sequence: TGTGCCAGCAAGGGACAGGGGACGAGTAATGAGCAGTTCTTC. This gives the protein CASKGQGTSNEQFF.

The chain is built from TRBV7-3 and TRBJ1-2; TRBD1 matches at 7 bases. The CDR3 runs to 14 residues. V was clipped by 2 bases and J by 6 bases; unmatched bases: 6. CDR1 is SGHTA and CDR2 is FQGTGA in the germline V gene. The CDR3 DNA is TGTGCCAGCAGCTTAGGAGACAGGGAGGATGGCTACACCTTC. Translation: CASSLGDREDGYTF.

The chain is built from TRBV7-2 and TRBJ2-7; D might be TRBD2 (7 bases). Germline lookup yields CDR1 SGHTA and CDR2 FQGNSA. V shed 3 bases and J shed 2 bases, with 17 bases lying between them. CDR3 length equals 16 residues. The CDR3 DNA is TGTGCCAGCAGCTTCCCCGGGGGGCCCAAACCCTACGAGCAGTACTTC. Translated, it gives CASSFPGGPKPYEQYF.

This chain uses TRBV5-5 with TRBJ2-1; 11 bases match TRBD2. Trimming took 1 base from V and 8 from J; bases not matched to a gene: 5. This CDR3 has 15 amino acids. The V gene's germline CDR1 is SGHKS and CDR2 YYEKEE (reference sequence). The CDR3 sequence: CASSLTSGSWDEQFF. The DNA for the CDR3 is TGTGCCAGCAGCTTGACTAGCGGGAGCTGGGATGAGCAGTTCTTC.

This sequence joins TRBV9 and TRBJ2-1; TRBD2 matches 8 bases. Germline CDR1 SGDLS, CDR2 YYNGEE. This CDR3 has 15 residues. The V segment lost 4 bases and the J segment 1 base; nucleotides outside the gene matches: 4. The CDR3 protein is CASSTAGGSYNEQFF. For the CDR3, the DNA is TGTGCCAGCAGCACGGCGGGGGGATCCTACAATGAGCAGTTCTTC.

This clone was seen a few times. The V call is TRBV29-1, the J call TRBJ1-4, with D possibly being TRBD1 (6 bases). Germline V gives CDR1 SQVTM, CDR2 ANQGSEA. CDR3 length: 14 amino acids. The ends were cut back, 3 bases at V and 2 bases at J, with 10 bases in the middle. DNA of the CDR3: TGCAGCGTTGACGTTACAGGGACTAATGAAAAACTGTTTTTT. Its protein product is CSVDVTGTNEKLFF.

The chain combines TRBV6-5 with TRBJ2-3; TRBD1 aligns across 7 bases. The CDR3 runs 14 residues. CDR1 and CDR2 (germline): MNHEY, SVGAGI. The V and J ends lost 2 bases and 4 bases, in that order; junction bases with no gene match: 3. The CDR3 region is CASSYAQGADTQYF. The CDR3 coding sequence is TGTGCCAGCAGTTACGCGCAGGGGGCAGATACGCAGTATTTT.

V usage is TRBV11-3 and J usage is TRBJ2-7; 8 positions agree with TRBD1. Trimming cost V 0 bases and J 7 bases; bases outside gene matches: 8. Germline CDR1 SGHNT, CDR2 YENEEA. The CDR3 totals 15 residues. This chain's CDR3 is CASSLEGQAFSEQYF. CDR3 bases: TGTGCCAGCAGCTTAGAGGGACAGGCATTCTCAGAGCAGTACTTC.

Only a few counts were recorded for this clone. The rearrangement joins TRBV9 to TRBJ2-1; D is tentatively TRBD1 or TRBD2 (5 bases each). V was trimmed by 7 bases and J by 7 bases, leaving 6 bases between them. The CDR3 has 10 residues. Germline CDR1 reads SGDLS; CDR2 reads YYNGEE. The CDR3 protein is CASGTNEQFF. The CDR3 nucleotides are TGTGCCAGCGGGACGAATGAGCAGTTCTTC.

The chain carries TRBV6-1 and TRBJ2-3; D gene uncertain. Germline CDR1 and CDR2: MNHNS and SASEGT. The CDR3 covers 13 residues. V lost 6 bases to trimming and J lost 1 base, with 8 bases between them. CDR3 DNA sequence: TGTGCCAGCAGCTTACTGGGCACAGATACGCAGTATTTT. Translation gives CASSLLGTDTQYF.

The chain combines TRBV19 with TRBJ2-2; 9 bases fit TRBD1. The CDR3 totals 13 residues. Losses at the gene ends were 7 bases for V and 7 bases for J; bases not matched to a gene: 4. Germline V gives CDR1 LNHDA, CDR2 SQIVND (reference sequence). The CDR3 bases are TGTGCCAGTAACACAGGGGGCGGCGGGGAGCTGTTTTTT. Translating it yields CASNTGGGGELFF.

The J gene is TRBJ2-2, the V gene TRBV27; D is unclear. The germline CDR1 and CDR2 sequences are MNHEY and SMNVEV (reference sequence). The CDR3 has 15 residues. V lost 7 bases to trimming and J lost 1 base, with 13 bases between them. Written as DNA, the CDR3 is TGTGCCAGCACTGACTTATCGCTGAACACCGGGGAGCTGTTTTTT. This sequence encodes CASTDLSLNTGELFF.

J is TRBJ2-2 and V is TRBV28, with D unresolved. V lost 1 base and J 4 bases, leaving 1 base between the germline ends. Germline CDR1 is MDHEN and CDR2 is SYDVKM. The CDR3 has 12 amino acids. CDR3 amino acids: CASSLFTGELFF. The CDR3 nucleotides read TGTGCCAGCAGTTTATTCACCGGGGAGCTGTTTTTT.

CDR3 sequence: CASSTGVHEQYF. Here the CDR3 DNA reads TGCGCCAGCAGTACAGGGGTTCACGAGCAGTACTTC. The chain combines TRBV23-1 with TRBJ2-7; 7 bases match TRBD1. TRBV23-1 is annotated as an ORF whose role is uncertain. The CDR3 spans 12 residues. Trimming removed 5 bases from V and 5 bases from J; junction bases left unmatched: 3.

This clone was observed a single time. The chain has TRBV30 and TRBJ1-6; D call uncertain. The V end was cut by 3 bases, the J end by 10 bases, with 7 bases between. The CDR3 extends over 11 amino acids. Germline V gives CDR1 GTSNPN, CDR2 SVGIG (reference sequence). CDR3: CAWRERSPLHF. CDR3 DNA: TGTGCCTGGAGGGAGAGGTCACCCCTCCACTTT. The entire variable domain, with the rest obtained from reference TRBV30 and TRBJ1-6, is as follows: SQTIHQWPATLVQPVGSPLSLECTVEGTSNPNLYWYRQAAGRGLQLLFYSVGIGQISSEVPQNLSASRPQDRQFILSSKKLLLSDSGFYLCAWRERSPLHFGNGTRLTVT.

The chain recombines TRBV5-1 with TRBJ2-3; no firm D call. V was clipped by 0 bases and J by 3 bases, with 8 bases between them. The CDR3 extends over 14 amino acids. Looked up from germline, CDR1 is SGHRS and CDR2 is YFSETQ. CDR3 region: CASSLGVGTDTQYF. CDR3 bases: TGCGCCAGCAGCTTGGGCGTGGGGACAGATACGCAGTATTTT.

V is TRBV6-6 and J is TRBJ2-5; D gene uncertain. The DNA matches TRBJ2-7 better at its end, which makes the J call doubtful. In germline, CDR1 is MNHNY, CDR2 SVGAGI (reference sequence). This CDR3 spans 11 amino acids. The CDR3 nucleotides read TGTGCCAGCAGTTACCAGGACGAGCAGTACTTC. Translated: CASSYQDEQYF.

V usage is TRBV7-2 and J usage is TRBJ1-5, with D perhaps TRBD1 (5 bases). Trimming left V 4 bases short and J 3 bases short, with 16 bases between. CDR3 length: 16 residues. In germline, CDR1 is SGHTA, CDR2 FQGNSA. The CDR3 DNA reads as TGTGCCAGCAGCTGGACGGGGGGACTGAACAATCAGCCCCAGCATTTT. Amino acids: CASSWTGGLNNQPQHF. The full variable domain, rest sourced from reference TRBV7-2 and TRBJ1-5, is GAGVSQSPSNKVTEKGKDVELRCDPISGHTALYWYRQSLGQGLEFLIYFQGNSAPDKSGLPSDRFSAERTGGSVSTLTIQRTQQEDSAVYLCASSWTGGLNNQPQHFGDGTRLSIL.

The CDR3 coding sequence is TGTGCCAGCAGCCCTTGGGACCGAACCCGAGGATCCTACGAGCAGTACTTC. This sequence encodes CASSPWDRTRGSYEQYF. This sequence joins TRBV7-9 and TRBJ2-7; D might be TRBD1 or TRBD2, each matching 5 bases. This CDR3 is built from 17 residues. CDR1 SEHNR and CDR2 FQNEAQ come from the germline V gene (reference sequence). Trimming took off 5 bases at V and 1 base at J, with 21 bases between the two ends.